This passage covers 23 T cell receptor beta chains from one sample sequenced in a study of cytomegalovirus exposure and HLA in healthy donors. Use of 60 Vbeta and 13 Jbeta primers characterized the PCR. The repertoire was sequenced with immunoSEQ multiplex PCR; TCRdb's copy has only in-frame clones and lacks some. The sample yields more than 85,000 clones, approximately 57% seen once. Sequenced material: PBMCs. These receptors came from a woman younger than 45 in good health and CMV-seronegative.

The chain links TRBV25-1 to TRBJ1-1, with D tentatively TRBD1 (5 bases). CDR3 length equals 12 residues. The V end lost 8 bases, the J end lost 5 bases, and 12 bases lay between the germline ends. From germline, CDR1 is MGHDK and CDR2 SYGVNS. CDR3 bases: TGTGCCAGCGTAGGGGCCCGAACTGAAGCTTTCTTT. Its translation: CASVGARTEAFF.

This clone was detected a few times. DNA of the CDR3: TGTGCCAGCAGTCCGCCGGGGGGCGCAAGCTATGGCTACACCTTC. Residues: CASSPPGGASYGYTF. The chain links TRBV28 to TRBJ1-2; D is possibly TRBD1 (6 bases). Germline CDR1 MDHEN, CDR2 SYDVKM. The CDR3 spans 15 residues. The V gene lost 5 bases and the J gene lost 4 bases, with 17 bases spanning the gap.

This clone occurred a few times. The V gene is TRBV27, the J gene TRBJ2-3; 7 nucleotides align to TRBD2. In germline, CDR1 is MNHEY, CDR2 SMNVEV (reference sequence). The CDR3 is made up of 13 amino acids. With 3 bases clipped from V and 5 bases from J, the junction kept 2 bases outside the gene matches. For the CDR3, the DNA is TGTGCCAGCAGTTTTCGCGGGGGAGATACGCAGTATTTT. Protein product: CASSFRGGDTQYF.

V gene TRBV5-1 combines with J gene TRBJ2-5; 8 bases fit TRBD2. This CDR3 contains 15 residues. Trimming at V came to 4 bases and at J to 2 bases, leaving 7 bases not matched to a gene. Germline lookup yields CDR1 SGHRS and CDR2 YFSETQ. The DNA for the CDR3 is TGCGCCAGCAGCCGGTTGGCGGGGGGACAAGAGACCCAGTACTTC. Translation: CASSRLAGGQETQYF.

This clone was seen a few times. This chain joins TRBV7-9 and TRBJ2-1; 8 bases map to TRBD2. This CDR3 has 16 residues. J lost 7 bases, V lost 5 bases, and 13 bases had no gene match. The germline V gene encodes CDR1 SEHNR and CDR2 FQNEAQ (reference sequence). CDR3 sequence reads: CASSHIRAGGGNEQFF. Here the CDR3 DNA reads TGTGCCAGCAGCCATATCAGGGCGGGAGGAGGTAATGAGCAGTTCTTC.

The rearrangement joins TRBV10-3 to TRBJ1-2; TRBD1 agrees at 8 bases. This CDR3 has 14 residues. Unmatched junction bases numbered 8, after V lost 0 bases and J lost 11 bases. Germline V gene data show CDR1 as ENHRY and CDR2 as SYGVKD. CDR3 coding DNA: TGTGCCATCAGTGAGTCTGAAAGGACAGGGAGATACACCTTC. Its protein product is CAISESERTGRYTF.

Here the CDR3 DNA reads TGCGCCAGCAGCTCACAGGGGGATGGCTACACCTTC. Translated, it gives CASSSQGDGYTF. V usage is TRBV5-1 and J usage is TRBJ1-2, with 8 bases matching TRBD1. Germline V gives CDR1 SGHRS, CDR2 YFSETQ. V lost 3 bases to trimming and J lost 6 bases; unmatched junction nucleotides: 1. The CDR3 contains 12 residues.

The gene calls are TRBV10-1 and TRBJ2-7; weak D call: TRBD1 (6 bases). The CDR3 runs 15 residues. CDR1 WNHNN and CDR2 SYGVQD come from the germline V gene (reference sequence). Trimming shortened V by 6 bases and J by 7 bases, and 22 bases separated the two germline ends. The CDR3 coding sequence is TGCGCCAGCAGCAATCCCGGAACAGGGTCAGGAGAGCAGTACTTC. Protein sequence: CASSNPGTGSGEQYF.

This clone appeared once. The DNA of the CDR3 is TGTGCCATCAGTGAGTTCGGGGATCGCACTGAAGCTTTCTTT. Encoded protein: CAISEFGDRTEAFF. J is TRBJ1-1 and V is TRBV10-3; D not certain. The CDR3 is 14 residues long. V was cut by 1 base and J by 4 bases, with 10 bases left in between. CDR1 is ENHRY, CDR2 SYGVKD, per germline.

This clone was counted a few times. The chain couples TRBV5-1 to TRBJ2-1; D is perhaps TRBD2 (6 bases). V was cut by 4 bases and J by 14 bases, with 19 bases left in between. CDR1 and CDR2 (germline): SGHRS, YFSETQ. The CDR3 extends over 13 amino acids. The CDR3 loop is CASSAGPSALKFF. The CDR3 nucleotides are TGCGCCAGCAGCGCGGGACCCTCTGCCTTGAAGTTCTTC.

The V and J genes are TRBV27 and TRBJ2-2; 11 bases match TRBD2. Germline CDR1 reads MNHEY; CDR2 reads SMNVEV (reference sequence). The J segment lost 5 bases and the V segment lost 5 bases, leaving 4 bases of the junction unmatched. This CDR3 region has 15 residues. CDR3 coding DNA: TGTGCCAGCAGTAGACTAGCGGGAAGAACCGGGGAGCTGTTTTTT. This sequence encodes CASSRLAGRTGELFF.

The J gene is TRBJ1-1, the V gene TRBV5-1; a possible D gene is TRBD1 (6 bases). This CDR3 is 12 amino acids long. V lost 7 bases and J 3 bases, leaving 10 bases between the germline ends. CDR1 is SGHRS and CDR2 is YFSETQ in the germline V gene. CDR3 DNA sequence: TGCGCCAGCTCAGGGGAAGACACTGAAGCTTTCTTT. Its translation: CASSGEDTEAFF.

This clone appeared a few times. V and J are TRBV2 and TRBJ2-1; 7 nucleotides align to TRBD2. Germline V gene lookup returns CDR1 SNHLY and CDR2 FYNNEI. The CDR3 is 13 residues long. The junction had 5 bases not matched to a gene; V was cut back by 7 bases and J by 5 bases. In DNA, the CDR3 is TGTGCCAGCAACGGGAGGACGCACAATGAGCAGTTCTTC. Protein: CASNGRTHNEQFF.

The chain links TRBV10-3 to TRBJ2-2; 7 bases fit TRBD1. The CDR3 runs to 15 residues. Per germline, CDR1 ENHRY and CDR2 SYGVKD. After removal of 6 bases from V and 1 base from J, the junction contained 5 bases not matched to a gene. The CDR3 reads CAIRRTGENTGELFF. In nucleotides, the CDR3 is TGTGCCATCAGGAGGACAGGAGAGAACACCGGGGAGCTGTTTTTT.

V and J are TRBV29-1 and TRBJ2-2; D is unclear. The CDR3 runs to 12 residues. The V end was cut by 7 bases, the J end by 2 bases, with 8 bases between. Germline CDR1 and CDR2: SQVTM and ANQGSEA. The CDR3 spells CSAAVNTGELFF. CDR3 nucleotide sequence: TGCAGCGCGGCGGTTAACACCGGGGAGCTGTTTTTT.

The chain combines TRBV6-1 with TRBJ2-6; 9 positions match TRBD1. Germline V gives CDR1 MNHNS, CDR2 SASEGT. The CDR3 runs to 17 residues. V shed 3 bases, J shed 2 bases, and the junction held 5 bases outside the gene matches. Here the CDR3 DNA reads TGTGCCAGCAGTGACAGGGGACAGGGAGCTGGGGCCAACGTCCTGACTTTC. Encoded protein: CASSDRGQGAGANVLTF.

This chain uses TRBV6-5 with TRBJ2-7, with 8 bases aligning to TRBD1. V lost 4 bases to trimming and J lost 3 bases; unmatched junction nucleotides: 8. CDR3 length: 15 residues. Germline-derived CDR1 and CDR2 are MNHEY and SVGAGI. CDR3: CASSSGGGSHYEQYF. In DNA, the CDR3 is TGTGCCAGCAGTTCAGGGGGCGGAAGTCACTACGAGCAGTACTTC.

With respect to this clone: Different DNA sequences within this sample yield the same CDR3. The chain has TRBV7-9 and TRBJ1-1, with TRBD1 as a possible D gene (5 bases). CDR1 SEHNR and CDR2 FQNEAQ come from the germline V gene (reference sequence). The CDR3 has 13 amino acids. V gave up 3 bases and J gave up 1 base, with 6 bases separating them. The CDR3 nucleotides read TGTGCCAGCAGCTTGCAGGGGAACACTGAAGCTTTCTTT. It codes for CASSLQGNTEAFF.

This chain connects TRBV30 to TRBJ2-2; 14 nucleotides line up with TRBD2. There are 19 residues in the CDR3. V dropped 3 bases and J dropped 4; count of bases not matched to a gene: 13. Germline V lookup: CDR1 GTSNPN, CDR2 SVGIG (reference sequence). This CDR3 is CAWRNGLAGGLWGTGELFF. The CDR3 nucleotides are TGTGCCTGGAGGAACGGACTAGCGGGAGGCCTATGGGGCACCGGGGAGCTGTTTTTT.

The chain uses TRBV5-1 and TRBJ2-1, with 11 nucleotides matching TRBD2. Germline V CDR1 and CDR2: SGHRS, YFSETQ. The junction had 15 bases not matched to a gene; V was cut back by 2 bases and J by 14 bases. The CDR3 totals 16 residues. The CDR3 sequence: CASSLKTSGALQGEFF. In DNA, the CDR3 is TGCGCCAGCAGCTTAAAGACTAGCGGGGCCCTACAGGGGGAGTTCTTC.

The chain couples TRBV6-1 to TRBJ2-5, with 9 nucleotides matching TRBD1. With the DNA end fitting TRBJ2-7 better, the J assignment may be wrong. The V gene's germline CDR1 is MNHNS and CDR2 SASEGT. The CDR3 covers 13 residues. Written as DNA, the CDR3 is TGTGCCTCACAGGGACAGGGTGGGGGCGAGCAGTACTTC. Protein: CASQGQGGGEQYF.

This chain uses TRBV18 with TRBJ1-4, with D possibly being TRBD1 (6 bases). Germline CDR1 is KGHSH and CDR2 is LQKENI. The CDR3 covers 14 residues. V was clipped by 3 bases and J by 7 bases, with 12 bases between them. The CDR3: CASSPQGRSEKLFF. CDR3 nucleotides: TGTGCCAGCTCACCCCAGGGGCGCAGTGAAAAACTGTTTTTT.

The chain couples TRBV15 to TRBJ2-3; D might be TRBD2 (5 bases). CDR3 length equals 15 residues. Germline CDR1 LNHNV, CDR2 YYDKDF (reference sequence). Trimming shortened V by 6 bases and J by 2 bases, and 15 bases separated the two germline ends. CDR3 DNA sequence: TGTGCCACCAGTGGCCTAGCAACTATCACAGATACGCAGTATTTT. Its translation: CATSGLATITDTQYF.